A single sample gave rise to the 9 T cell receptor beta chains below, sequenced in a study of radiotherapy plus CTLA-4 blockade in lung cancer. Some clones are missing from TCRdb's copy, which holds only in-frame ones; the method was immunoSEQ multiplex PCR. The sample holds about 49,000 clones, more than 70% seen once. This specimen was peripheral blood, taken from a patient treated with radiotherapy plus ipilimumab. The receptors come from a human donor with non-small cell lung cancer whose response to radiotherapy plus ipilimumab could not be evaluated.

V usage is TRBV7-2 and J usage is TRBJ2-5; D gene ambiguous. This CDR3 comprises 13 residues. Trimming shortened V by 3 bases and J by 2 bases, and 7 bases separated the two germline ends. The V gene's germline CDR1 is SGHTA and CDR2 FQGNSA. The CDR3 nucleotides read TGTGCCAGCAGCTTTTGGCCTCAAGAGACCCAGTACTTC. Encoded protein: CASSFWPQETQYF.

The V call is TRBV7-2, the J call TRBJ1-2, with 9 nucleotides matching TRBD1. V shed 1 base, J shed 7 bases, and the junction held 10 bases outside the gene matches. CDR3 length: 16 amino acids. CDR1 and CDR2 (germline): SGHTA, FQGNSA. CDR3 DNA: TGTGCCAGCAGCTTAGTAGGGACAGGGAGTTTGGGTGGCTACACCTTC. Translated, it gives CASSLVGTGSLGGYTF.

The chain employs TRBV5-1 and TRBJ2-7; 10 bases are shared with TRBD1. The germline V gene has CDR1 SGHRS and CDR2 YFSETQ. J lost 1 base, V lost 3 bases, and 7 bases had no gene match. The CDR3 covers 16 residues. The CDR3 protein is CASSSTGQGGSYEQYF. In DNA form, the CDR3 reads TGCGCCAGCAGCTCTACCGGACAGGGGGGGTCCTACGAGCAGTACTTC.

This clone was observed once. This chain connects TRBV15 to TRBJ2-7, with 7 bases fitting TRBD2. J lost 12 bases, V lost 5 bases, and 19 bases had no gene match. This CDR3 has 15 amino acids. CDR1 LNHNV and CDR2 YYDKDF come from the germline V gene (reference sequence). The CDR3 region has the DNA TGTGCCACCAGCGGGGGGGAAGTGCCAATCGCTGAGATGTACTTC. This encodes CATSGGEVPIAEMYF.

This clone was detected once. This chain connects TRBV18 to TRBJ1-2; unclear D gene. Trimming removed 3 bases at V and 8 bases at J, with 16 bases between. The length of the CDR3 is 14 residues. The germline gives CDR1 KGHSH, CDR2 LQKENI. The CDR3: CASSPDTPRYGYTF. The CDR3 coding sequence is TGTGCCAGCTCACCTGACACTCCCCGCTACGGCTACACCTTC.

This clone was observed a handful of times. The CDR3 loop reads CASIDRGPYNEQFF. The CDR3 DNA is TGTGCCAGCATCGACAGGGGGCCCTACAATGAGCAGTTCTTC. This chain uses TRBV25-1 with TRBJ2-1; 10 positions match TRBD1. This CDR3 has 14 amino acids. In germline, CDR1 is MGHDK, CDR2 SYGVNS. J gave up 2 bases and V 7 bases, and 2 bases lay outside the gene matches.

J is TRBJ2-3 and V is TRBV10-1; 7 nucleotides line up with TRBD1. V shed 6 bases, J shed 1 base, and the junction held 4 bases outside the gene matches. CDR1 is WNHNN and CDR2 is SYGVQD in the germline V gene (reference sequence). The length of the CDR3 is 14 residues. CDR3 nucleotide sequence: TGCGCCAGCAGCACAGGGGTCGGCACAGATACGCAGTATTTT. Its translation: CASSTGVGTDTQYF.

V usage is TRBV6-1 and J usage is TRBJ1-4, with D maybe TRBD1 (5 bases). Germline V CDR1 and CDR2: MNHNS, SASEGT. This CDR3 has 14 amino acids. Trimming removed 1 base from V and 8 bases from J, with 11 bases in between. The CDR3 region has the DNA TGTGCCAGCAGTGAAGGGGGCTTGGGGGAAAAACTGTTTTTT. It specifies CASSEGGLGEKLFF.

This clone was detected a few times. The V call is TRBV5-6, the J call TRBJ2-7; TRBD1 matches 7 bases. V lost 2 bases to trimming and J lost 4 bases; unmatched junction nucleotides: 15. The CDR3 spans 17 residues. Germline assignment: CDR1 SGHDT and CDR2 YYEEEE. CDR3 DNA: TGTGCCAGCAGCTTCTCTGCGTTGAGGGGGCAATCGTACGAGCAGTACTTC. It yields the protein CASSFSALRGQSYEQYF.